This TCR beta chain is from a study of blood T cell repertoires in COVID-19. In the study overall: Sites across the United States, Italy and Spain contributed samples from acute and convalescent COVID-19.

V dropped 6 bases and J dropped 0; count of bases not matched to a gene: 16. Germline V lookup: CDR1 MNHEY, CDR2 SMNVEV (reference sequence). This CDR3 region has 18 residues. TCRdb's copy holds only in-frame clones and misses some; the assay was immunoSEQ multiplex PCR. The table lists around 270,000 clones, over 80% of them singletons, with around 3.1% in the top ten. Sequencing input: PBMCs or T cells enriched from blood (not recorded which). The sequence came from a woman aged 40 to 49 who had been exposed to COVID-19. The chain carries TRBV27 and TRBJ1-1; 7 nucleotides line up with TRBD1. Here the CDR3 reads CASRTKIRQGAMNTEAFF. Here the CDR3 DNA reads TGTGCCAGCAGAACGAAGATCAGACAGGGCGCCATGAACACTGAAGCTTTCTTT.